This T cell receptor beta chain was sequenced during a study of regulatory T cells in long-lasting Graves disease. Findings of the study overall: TCR diversity in persistent Graves' patients was below that of newly diagnosed ones. Gene preferences differed: TRBV28, TRBJ1-2, TRBJ2-5 in persistent cases.

Both iRepertoire HTBI primers and Arm-PCR of CDR3 regions were used to build the TCR beta libraries. TCRdb re-derived calls from the multiplex PCR reads in MiXCR, one entry per CDR3 protein. Of roughly 350,000 distinct CDR3 sequences listed, around 15% are singletons. The time point: newly diagnosed GD, antithyroid drugs for less than 3 months. RNA from PBMCs was the source of the TCR library. The CDR3 is 19 amino acids. J lost 0 bases, V lost 3 bases, and 9 bases had no gene match. This clonotype was seen only a few times. Its antigen remains unknown. The same specimen was also included in a second study, on T cells in Graves' hyperthyroidism and ophthalmopathy.

The chain has TRBV12-3 or TRBV12-4 and TRBJ2-1, with TRBD2 identical over 12 bases. This clonotype originated in a man aged 35-49 years with Graves disease. The sequences come from peripheral blood mononuclear cells (PBMCs), collected at new diagnosis, from a patient treated with antithyroid drugs. This CDR3 reads CASSFQLLAGGSSYNEQFF. DNA of the CDR3: TGTGCCAGCAGTTTTCAGCTACTAGCGGGGGGCAGCTCCTACAATGAGCAGTTCTTC.